This T cell receptor beta chain came from a study of T cells in Graves' hyperthyroidism and ophthalmopathy. Whole-study results and caveats: The model made its ophthalmopathy prediction, and onset followed a median approximately 6 months later. Within blood appeared most thyroid clonotypes that had expanded above 0.001.

Stable disease denoted Graves' hyperthyroidism without ophthalmopathy progression within 18 months. Used for diagnoses were clinical symptoms, serum thyroxine and TRAb, thyroid ultrasound and orbital computed tomography. TCR beta CDR3 sequences were amplified from RNA transcripts. When the TCR CDR3 underwent first-round RT-PCR, the HTBI primer set was used. Each CDR3 protein gets one entry after TCRdb re-called the multiplex PCR reads with MiXCR. The sample lists 300,000 to 400,000 distinct CDR3 sequences; 15% to 20% were seen once. Note on this clonotype: What it binds is not known.

The germline gives CDR1 DFQATT, CDR2 SNEGSKA (reference sequence). The CDR3 has 13 amino acids. V shed 2 bases, J shed 7 bases, and the junction held 5 bases outside the gene matches. This chain uses TRBV20-1 with TRBJ1-5; TRBD1 aligns across 7 bases. This receptor was taken from a woman between 50 and 59 years old with Graves' hyperthyroidism. Sample: blood. CDR3 sequence (DNA): TGCAGTGCTAGAAAGACAGGGAACCAGCCCCAGCATTTT. This codes for CSARKTGNQPQHF.